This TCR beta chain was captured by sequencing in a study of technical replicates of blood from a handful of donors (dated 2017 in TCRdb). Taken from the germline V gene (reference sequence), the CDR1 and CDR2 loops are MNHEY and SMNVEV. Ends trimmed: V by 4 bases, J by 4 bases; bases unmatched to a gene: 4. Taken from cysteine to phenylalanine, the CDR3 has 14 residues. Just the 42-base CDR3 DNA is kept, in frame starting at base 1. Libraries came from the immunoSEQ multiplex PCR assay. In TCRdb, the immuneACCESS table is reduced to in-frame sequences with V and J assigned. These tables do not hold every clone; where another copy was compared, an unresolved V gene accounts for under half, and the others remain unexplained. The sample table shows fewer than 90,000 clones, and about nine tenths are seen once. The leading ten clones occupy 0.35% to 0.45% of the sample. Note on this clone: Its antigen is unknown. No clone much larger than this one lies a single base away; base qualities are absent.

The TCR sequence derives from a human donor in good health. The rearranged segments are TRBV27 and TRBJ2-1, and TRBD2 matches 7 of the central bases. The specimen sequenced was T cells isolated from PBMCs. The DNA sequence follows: TGTGCCAGCAGTTACCAGGGAGGGTACAATGAGCAGTTCTTC. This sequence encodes CASSYQGGYNEQFF.